This TCR beta chain was sequenced for a study of CD8 T cells in ankylosing spondylitis. TCRdb re-called the 5' RACE reads with MiXCR, one entry per CDR3 protein. The data contain approximately 350,000 distinct CDR3 sequences, around 20% of them singletons. In its sample, this clonotype was seen a few times. This sequence was found in a male donor with ankylosing spondylitis or in good health (not recorded which). The sample was blood, either unsorted or a sorted T cell fraction (not recorded which).

Here the CDR3 DNA reads TGTGCCAGCAGCCACCCCCGGGAGGGGGCAAATGAGCAGTTCTTC. Protein product: CASSHPREGANEQFF. The chain uses TRBV3-1 and TRBJ2-1, with D maybe TRBD2 (8 bases). The ends were cut back, 3 bases at V and 7 bases at J, with 16 bases in the middle. There are 15 residues in the CDR3. Germline V gene lookup returns CDR1 LGHDT and CDR2 YNNKEL (reference sequence).